Shown below are 15 T cell receptor beta chains from a single sample sequenced in a study of CD8+CD57+ T cells in acquired aplastic anemia. The study profiled TCR beta VDJ and CDR3 using genomic DNA as template. Each CDR3 protein is one row after TCRdb ran MiXCR on the reads. The sample consists of approximately 170,000 distinct CDR3 sequences, less than 65% of them appearing once. Sequencing was carried out using sorted CD4+, CD8+, or CD8+CD57+ T cells (not recorded which) from PBMCs. These receptors all stem from a human donor in good health, serving as a control.

The chain carries TRBV5-5 and TRBJ2-7, with D tentatively TRBD1 or TRBD2 (5 bases each). CDR1 and CDR2 from the germline V gene are SGHKS and YYEKEE (reference sequence). This CDR3 is 18 amino acids long. V dropped 7 bases and J dropped 2 bases, with 28 bases sitting between them. CDR3: CASSPIHRSSQGAYEQYF. The CDR3 coding sequence is TGTGCCAGCTCACCAATACATAGATCTTCGCAGGGAGCCTACGAGCAGTACTTC.

The J gene is TRBJ2-3, the V gene TRBV24-1; TRBD2 matches 9 bases. The CDR3 runs to 18 residues. The V segment lost 3 bases and the J segment 0 bases; nucleotides outside the gene matches: 9. In germline, CDR1 is KGHDR, CDR2 SFDVKD. CDR3 bases: TGTGCCACCAGTGATGTAAGCGGGAGGAAGTCGAGCACAGATACGCAGTATTTT. Its protein is CATSDVSGRKSSTDTQYF.

This clonotype was detected only once. It may be a read error: a sequence one base away is much more abundant. The CDR3 spells CASSDAYGPGNTTYF. The CDR3 DNA reads as TGTGCCAGCAGTGACGCCTACGGGCCTGGAAACACCACATATTTT. J is TRBJ1-3 and V is TRBV6-5; D gene uncertain. This CDR3 is built from 15 residues. Per the germline V gene, CDR1 is MNHEY and CDR2 is SVGAGI.

This clonotype was picked up many times. V gene TRBV6-6 combines with J gene TRBJ1-1; no definite D call. Between the trimmed V and J ends, which lost 2 bases and 1 base, there was a span of 5 bases. CDR3 size: 13 residues. Germline V gene lookup returns CDR1 MNHNY and CDR2 SVGAGI (reference sequence). The CDR3 DNA reads TGTGCCAGCAGTTACGGGCAGAACACTGAAGCTTTCTTT. This encodes CASSYGQNTEAFF.

This clonotype was detected ten times or more. The CDR3 reads CASSYSVPGQEGNTQYF. CDR3 coding DNA: TGTGCCAGCAGTTATTCAGTCCCGGGACAGGAGGGTAATACGCAGTATTTT. The V and J genes are TRBV6-5 and TRBJ2-3; 8 bases map to TRBD1. Germline assignment: CDR1 MNHEY and CDR2 SVGAGI. V shed 3 bases and J 7 bases; nucleotides not matched to a gene: 15. The CDR3 runs 17 residues.

The sample holds a few counts of this clonotype. The chain joins TRBV5-6 to TRBJ2-7; D is unresolved. The CDR3 consists of 16 residues. V lost 0 bases and J 1 base, leaving 14 bases between the germline ends. Per the germline V gene, CDR1 is SGHDT and CDR2 is YYEEEE. For the CDR3, the DNA is TGTGCCAGCAGCTTGGCCAAATACTCAGTATCCTACGAGCAGTACTTC. It translates to CASSLAKYSVSYEQYF.

J is TRBJ2-5 and V is TRBV7-9; D is ambiguous. With 1 base removed from V and 9 bases from J, the gap between germline ends came to 15 bases. CDR1 and CDR2 (germline): SEHNR, FQNEAQ (reference sequence). The CDR3 is 14 amino acids. Written as DNA, the CDR3 is TGTGCCAGCAGCTTAGGGGGTAGTAATCAGCCCCAGTACTTC. Protein sequence: CASSLGGSNQPQYF. Looking up the rest from reference TRBV7-9 and TRBJ2-5 gives the full variable domain: DTGVSQNPRHKITKRGQNVTFRCDPISEHNRLYWYRQTLGQGPEFLTYFQNEAQLEKSRLLSDRFSAERPKGSFSTLEIQRTEQGDSAMYLCASSLGGSNQPQYFGPGTRLLVL.

This clonotype was recorded a few times. The chain links TRBV5-6 to TRBJ1-1, with D unresolved. Germline CDR1 SGHDT, CDR2 YYEEEE. The V and J ends lost 0 bases and 8 bases respectively, with 8 bases between them. The CDR3 is 12 amino acids. CDR3 coding DNA: TGTGCCAGCAGCTTGGGAGGGCTAGAAGCTTTCTTT. It encodes CASSLGGLEAFF.

The chain employs TRBV24-1 and TRBJ2-2; TRBD1 agrees at 9 bases. Per the germline V gene, CDR1 is KGHDR and CDR2 is SFDVKD. V shed 4 bases and J 7 bases; nucleotides not matched to a gene: 15. CDR3 size: 18 residues. CDR3 amino acids: CATSESPGQGIEVGELFF. CDR3 nucleotides: TGTGCCACCAGTGAATCCCCGGGACAGGGTATCGAGGTCGGGGAGCTGTTTTTT.

On this clonotype itself: One junction end does not reproduce the germline sequence, and a read error may be involved. The rearrangement links TRBV10-3 to TRBJ2-7, with a weak D call TRBD1 (6 bases). The CDR3 has 13 amino acids. CDR1 and CDR2 from the germline V gene are ENHRY and SYGVKD. The CDR3 region is CAISGQTSQEQYF. As DNA, the CDR3 is TGTGCCATAAGTGGACAGACCAGTCAAGAGCAGTACTTC.

Comments on this clonotype: The junction departs from the called germline gene at one end, perhaps through a read error. This sequence joins TRBV15 and TRBJ1-2; D perhaps matches TRBD1 (5 bases). Germline V gene data show CDR1 as LNHNV and CDR2 as YYDKDF (reference sequence). The length of the CDR3 is 14 residues. CDR3 sequence: CATSRDRMAETAVF. As DNA, the CDR3 is TGTGCCACCAGCAGAGATAGAATGGCTGAGACAGCTGTCTTC. The complete variable domain, with remaining parts taken from reference TRBV15 and TRBJ1-2, reads DAMVIQNPRYQVTQFGKPVTLSCSQTLNHNVMYWYQQKSSQAPKLLFHYYDKDFNNEADTPDNFQSRRPNTSFCFLDIRSPGLGDTAMYLCATSRDRMAETAVFGSGTRLTVV.

Details on this clonotype: A much larger clone lies a single base off, so this may be a read error. The CDR3: CASSFDRDTGAFF. CDR3 coding DNA: TGTGCCAGCAGTTTCGACAGGGACACTGGAGCTTTCTTT. This sequence joins TRBV12-3 or TRBV12-4 and TRBJ1-1; 7 bases map to TRBD1. This CDR3 region has 13 residues.

The genes are TRBV12-3 or TRBV12-4 and TRBJ1-6; weak D call: TRBD1 (6 bases). Trimming took 2 bases from V and 5 from J, leaving 16 bases between them. This CDR3 comprises 17 residues. CDR3 region: CASSLRPNGTHNSPLHF. The CDR3 nucleotides are TGTGCCAGCAGTTTAAGGCCCAACGGGACACATAATTCACCCCTCCACTTT.

The chain carries TRBV29-1 and TRBJ2-4; D not resolved. Germline assignment: CDR1 SQVTM and CDR2 ANQGSEA. V shed 6 bases and J shed 3 bases, with 12 bases lying between them. The CDR3 extends over 13 amino acids. CDR3 amino acids: CSVLGGGKNIQYF. Written as DNA, the CDR3 is TGCAGCGTCCTGGGTGGTGGCAAAAACATTCAGTACTTC.

In its sample, this clonotype was seen many times. The V and J genes are TRBV5-1 and TRBJ1-4; D unresolved. V lost 0 bases and J 8 bases, leaving 8 bases between the germline ends. In germline, CDR1 is SGHRS, CDR2 YFSETQ. The CDR3 totals 13 residues. CDR3 protein: CASSLEQEEKLFF. In DNA, the CDR3 is TGCGCCAGCAGCTTGGAGCAGGAGGAAAAACTGTTTTTT.